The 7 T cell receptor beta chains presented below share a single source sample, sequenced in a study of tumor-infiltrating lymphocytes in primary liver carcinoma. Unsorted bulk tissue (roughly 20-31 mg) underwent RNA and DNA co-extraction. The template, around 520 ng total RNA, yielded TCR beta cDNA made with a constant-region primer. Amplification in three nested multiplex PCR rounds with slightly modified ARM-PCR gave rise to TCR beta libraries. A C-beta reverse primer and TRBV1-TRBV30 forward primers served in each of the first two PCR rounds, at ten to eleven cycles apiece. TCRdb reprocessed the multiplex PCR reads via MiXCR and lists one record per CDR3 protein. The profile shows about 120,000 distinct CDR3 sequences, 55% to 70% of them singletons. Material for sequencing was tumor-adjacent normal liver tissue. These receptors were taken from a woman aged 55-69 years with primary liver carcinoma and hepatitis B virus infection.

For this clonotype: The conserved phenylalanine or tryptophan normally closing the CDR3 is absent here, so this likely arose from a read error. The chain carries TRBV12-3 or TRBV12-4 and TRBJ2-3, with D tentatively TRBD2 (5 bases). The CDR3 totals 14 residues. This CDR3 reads CASNLARRLRTQYY. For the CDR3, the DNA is TGTGCCAGCAATTTAGCGAGGAGGTTGAGGACGCAGTATTAT.

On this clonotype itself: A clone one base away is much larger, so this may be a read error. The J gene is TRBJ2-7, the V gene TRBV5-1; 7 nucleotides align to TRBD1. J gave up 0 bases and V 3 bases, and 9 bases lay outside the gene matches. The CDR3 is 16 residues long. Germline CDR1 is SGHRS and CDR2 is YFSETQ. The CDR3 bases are TGCGCCAGCAGCTCCTCCATCGGGACAGTCTCCTACGAGCAGTACTTC. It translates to CASSSSIGTVSYEQYF. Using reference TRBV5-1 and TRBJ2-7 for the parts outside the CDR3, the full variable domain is KAGVTQTPRYLIKTRGQQVTLSCSPISGHRSVSWYQQTPGQGLQFLFEYFSETQRNKGNFPGRFSGRQFSNSRSEMNVSTLELGDSALYLCASSSSIGTVSYEQYFGPGTRLTVT.

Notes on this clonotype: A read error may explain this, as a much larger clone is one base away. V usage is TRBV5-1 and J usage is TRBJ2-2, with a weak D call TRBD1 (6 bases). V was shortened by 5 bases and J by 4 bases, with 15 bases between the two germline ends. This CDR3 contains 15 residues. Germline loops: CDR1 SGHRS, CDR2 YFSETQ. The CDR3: CASRGQAELTGELFF. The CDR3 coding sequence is TGCGCCAGCAGGGGACAAGCGGAGCTCACCGGGGAGCTGTTTTTT.

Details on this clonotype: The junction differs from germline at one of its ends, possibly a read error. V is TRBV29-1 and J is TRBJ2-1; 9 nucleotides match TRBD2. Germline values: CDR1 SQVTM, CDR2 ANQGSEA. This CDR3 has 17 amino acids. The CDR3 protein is CSAIIWGISGRGNKQFF. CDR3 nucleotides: TGCAGCGCCATCATCTGGGGGATTAGCGGGAGAGGCAATAAGCAGTTCTTC.

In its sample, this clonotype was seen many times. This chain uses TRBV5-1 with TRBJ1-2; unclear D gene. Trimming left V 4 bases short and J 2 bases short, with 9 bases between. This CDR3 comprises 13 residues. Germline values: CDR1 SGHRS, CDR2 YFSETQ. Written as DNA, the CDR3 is TGCGCCAGCAGCCCCGGATCCAACTATGGCTACACCTTC. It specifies CASSPGSNYGYTF.

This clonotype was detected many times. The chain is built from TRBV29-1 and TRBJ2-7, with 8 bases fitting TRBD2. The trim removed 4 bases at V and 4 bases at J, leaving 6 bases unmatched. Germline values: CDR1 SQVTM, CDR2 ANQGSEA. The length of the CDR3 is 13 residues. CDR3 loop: CSVVSSGSYEQYF. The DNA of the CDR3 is TGCAGCGTTGTTTCGAGCGGGAGTTACGAGCAGTACTTC.

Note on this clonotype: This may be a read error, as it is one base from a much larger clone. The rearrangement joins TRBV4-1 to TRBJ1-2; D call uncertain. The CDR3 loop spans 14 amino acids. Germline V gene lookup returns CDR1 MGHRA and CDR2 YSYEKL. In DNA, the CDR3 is TGCGCCAGCAGCCAAGCGAACAGCCTATATGGCTGCACCTTC. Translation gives CASSQANSLYGCTF.